The 32 T cell receptor beta chains reported below all come from one sample, sequenced in a study of T cell changes during pregnancy in multiple sclerosis (dated by TCRdb to the late 2010s). Libraries came from the immunoSEQ multiplex PCR assay. TCRdb holds this immuneACCESS table with in-frame rearrangements only. Some clones are missing; in checked studies, unresolved V genes explain under half, and the rest has no known cause. The sample has about 100,000 clones on record, 75% to 95% of them singletons. The top ten clones comprise about 3.4% of the sample. The sequences come from peripheral blood, collected in the second trimester of pregnancy. These receptor sequences come from a female donor with multiple sclerosis, enrolled in a pregnancy study.

This clone was seen a handful of times. The chain uses TRBV9 and TRBJ2-1; TRBD2 matches 13 bases. The trim removed 0 bases at V and 9 bases at J, leaving 3 bases unmatched. The length of the CDR3 is 15 residues. CDR1 is SGDLS and CDR2 is YYNGEE in the germline V gene. The CDR3 region has the DNA TGTGCCAGCAGCGTAGGGACTAGCGGGAGTGCTGAGCAGTTCTTC. Translation: CASSVGTSGSAEQFF.

This clone appeared a few times. This chain links TRBV29-1 with TRBJ2-7, with 9 positions matching TRBD2. The germline V gene encodes CDR1 SQVTM and CDR2 ANQGSEA. This CDR3 is 15 amino acids long. J gave up 5 bases and V 4 bases, and 12 bases lay outside the gene matches. The CDR3 DNA sequence: TGCAGCGTTGCACACGTAGCGGGAGCCTCGGACGAGCAGTACTTC. This translates into CSVAHVAGASDEQYF.

The genes are TRBV7-2 and TRBJ2-7; 10 nucleotides agree with TRBD2. Germline CDR1 is SGHTA and CDR2 is FQGNSA. CDR3 size: 15 residues. V shed 5 bases, J shed 3 bases, and the junction held 7 bases outside the gene matches. The CDR3 region has the DNA TGTGCCAGCAGCGCTCTAGCGGGAGAGCTCTACGAGCAGTACTTC. Translating it yields CASSALAGELYEQYF.

This rearrangement joins TRBV6-1 to TRBJ2-7, with D possibly being TRBD1 (5 bases). The ends were cut back, 2 bases at V and 5 bases at J, with 16 bases in the middle. Germline V CDR1 and CDR2: MNHNS, SASEGT. This CDR3 has 15 amino acids. The CDR3 reads CASSETAGYIDEQYF. CDR3 DNA sequence: TGTGCCAGCAGTGAAACTGCAGGGTACATCGACGAGCAGTACTTC.

The genes are TRBV5-5 and TRBJ2-1, with 10 positions matching TRBD2. From germline, CDR1 is SGHKS and CDR2 YYEKEE (reference sequence). V lost 6 bases and J lost 4; bases outside the gene matches: 7. The CDR3 has 15 amino acids. The CDR3 here is CASIPTSGSYNEQFF. The CDR3 bases are TGTGCCAGCATCCCGACTAGCGGGTCTTACAATGAGCAGTTCTTC. The complete variable domain, with remaining parts taken from reference TRBV5-5 and TRBJ2-1, reads DAGVTQSPTHLIKTRGQQVTLRCSPISGHKSVSWYQQVLGQGPQFIFQYYEKEERGRGNFPDRFSARQFPNYSSELNVNALLLGDSALYLCASIPTSGSYNEQFFGPGTRLTVL.

The chain combines TRBV29-1 with TRBJ2-3, with D unresolved. The CDR3 contains 11 residues. V gave up 7 bases and J gave up 10 bases, with 15 bases separating them. The V gene's germline CDR1 is SQVTM and CDR2 ANQGSEA. The CDR3 protein is CSAGERPSQYF. The CDR3 DNA follows: TGCAGCGCCGGAGAACGGCCCTCGCAGTATTTT.

The rearrangement uses TRBV28 and TRBJ2-1; perhaps TRBD2 as D (6 bases). Trimming stripped 4 bases from V and 9 bases from J, with 19 bases between. In germline, CDR1 is MDHEN, CDR2 SYDVKM. The CDR3 covers 15 residues. The DNA for the CDR3 is TGTGCCAGCAGTTCACAGCGGGCCTCCCTCTCTGAGCAGTTCTTC. Protein product: CASSSQRASLSEQFF.

The genes are TRBV7-2 and TRBJ2-1; D not certain. The CDR3 contains 14 residues. CDR1 and CDR2 from the germline V gene are SGHTA and FQGNSA. V was cut by 5 bases and J by 4 bases, with 12 bases left in between. CDR3: CASSLTPGYNEQFF. CDR3 in DNA: TGTGCCAGCAGCCTAACGCCGGGTTACAATGAGCAGTTCTTC. The full variable domain, completed using reference TRBV7-2 and TRBJ2-1, is GAGVSQSPSNKVTEKGKDVELRCDPISGHTALYWYRQSLGQGLEFLIYFQGNSAPDKSGLPSDRFSAERTGGSVSTLTIQRTQQEDSAVYLCASSLTPGYNEQFFGPGTRLTVL.

Only a few counts were recorded for this clone. The chain employs TRBV5-1 and TRBJ1-1; D is unresolved. CDR1 and CDR2 (germline): SGHRS, YFSETQ. CDR3 length: 15 residues. The V end was cut by 1 base, the J end by 3 bases, with 13 bases between. CDR3 nucleotides: TGCGCCAGCAGCTTGTTCAGTTCCGGGGACACTGAAGCTTTCTTT. Its translation: CASSLFSSGDTEAFF.

This clone turned up a few times. The chain carries TRBV29-1 and TRBJ1-2, with a tentative D call TRBD1 (6 bases). The CDR3 runs 13 residues. Trimming shortened V by 2 bases and J by 8 bases, and 15 bases separated the two germline ends. The germline gives CDR1 SQVTM, CDR2 ANQGSEA. CDR3 in amino acids: CSVESRGAGGYTF. Here the CDR3 DNA reads TGCAGCGTTGAAAGTCGGGGGGCAGGAGGCTACACCTTC.

This CDR3 reads CASSLNRAGGISYEQYF. The CDR3 DNA follows: TGTGCCAGCAGCTTAAATAGAGCAGGGGGGATCTCCTACGAGCAGTACTTC. The chain couples TRBV7-9 to TRBJ2-7, with D possibly being TRBD1 (7 bases). The CDR3 loop spans 17 amino acids. Trimming left V 2 bases short and J 0 bases short, with 17 bases between. Germline V lookup: CDR1 SEHNR, CDR2 FQNEAQ (reference sequence). Filled out from reference TRBV7-9 and TRBJ2-7, the complete variable domain reads DTGVSQNPRHKITKRGQNVTFRCDPISEHNRLYWYRQTLGQGPEFLTYFQNEAQLEKSRLLSDRFSAERPKGSFSTLEIQRTEQGDSAMYLCASSLNRAGGISYEQYFGPGTRLTVT.

V usage is TRBV28 and J usage is TRBJ1-1; D call uncertain. Germline-derived CDR1 and CDR2 are MDHEN and SYDVKM. The CDR3 has 14 residues. The V and J ends lost 6 bases and 5 bases respectively, with 16 bases between them. The CDR3 DNA reads TGTGCCAGCAGACTCCTGGACCGGGAAACTGAAGCTTTCTTT. This sequence encodes CASRLLDRETEAFF.

This chain connects TRBV5-4 to TRBJ2-1, with a tentative D call TRBD2 (7 bases). The V end lost 1 base, the J end lost 5 bases, and 13 bases lay between the germline ends. This CDR3 has 15 residues. The germline V gene encodes CDR1 SGHNT and CDR2 YYREEE (reference sequence). The CDR3 reads CASSLLGGVDNEQFF. DNA for the CDR3: TGTGCCAGCAGCTTGTTAGGGGGGGTAGACAATGAGCAGTTCTTC.

This chain joins TRBV9 and TRBJ2-3; 9 nucleotides agree with TRBD2. The CDR3 runs to 14 residues. Trimming removed 3 bases from V and 5 bases from J; junction bases left unmatched: 4. Looked up from germline, CDR1 is SGDLS and CDR2 is YYNGEE. CDR3 in amino acids: CASSASGIIDTQYF. The CDR3 DNA follows: TGTGCCAGCAGCGCTAGCGGGATTATAGATACGCAGTATTTT.

This chain uses TRBV5-4 with TRBJ1-1; D is perhaps TRBD1 (6 bases). Germline-derived CDR1 and CDR2 are SGHNT and YYREEE (reference sequence). V was cut by 4 bases and J by 1 base, with 17 bases left in between. The CDR3 is made up of 16 amino acids. In DNA, the CDR3 is TGTGCCAGCAGCCGAGCAGGGGTAAGGGCGAACACTGAAGCTTTCTTT. Translating gives CASSRAGVRANTEAFF.

CDR3 in amino acids: CASSQEGPQAGTGGYGYTF. The CDR3 DNA sequence: TGTGCCAGCAGCCAAGAGGGTCCTCAAGCGGGGACAGGGGGCTATGGCTACACCTTC. The chain has TRBV4-2 and TRBJ1-2, with 11 positions matching TRBD1. After removal of 0 bases from V and 4 bases from J, the junction contained 13 bases not matched to a gene. This CDR3 is 19 amino acids long. Per the germline V gene, CDR1 is LGHNA and CDR2 is YNFKEQ.

J is TRBJ2-3 and V is TRBV18, with TRBD2 identical over 8 bases. This CDR3 comprises 17 residues. Germline V lookup: CDR1 KGHSH, CDR2 LQKENI. With V trimmed by 3 bases and J by 0 bases, 8 bases remained unmatched. This CDR3 is CASSPSGLAGSTDTQYF. The DNA for the CDR3 is TGTGCCAGCTCACCGAGCGGGCTAGCGGGTAGCACAGATACGCAGTATTTT.

The J gene is TRBJ2-2, the V gene TRBV15; the match to TRBD1 covers 7 bases. There are 15 residues in the CDR3. Germline CDR1 LNHNV, CDR2 YYDKDF (reference sequence). V lost 5 bases, J lost 4 bases, and 7 bases stayed unmatched. The CDR3 here is CATSDGTETTGELFF. The CDR3 nucleotides read TGTGCCACCAGCGATGGGACAGAGACCACCGGGGAGCTGTTTTTT.

This clone was counted a single time. The J gene is TRBJ2-5, the V gene TRBV5-1; the D gene is possibly TRBD2 (5 bases). Trimming removed 1 base from V and 3 bases from J, with 13 bases in between. CDR3 size: 15 residues. Germline loops: CDR1 SGHRS, CDR2 YFSETQ. CDR3 loop: CASSLRGRKKETQYF. Here the CDR3 DNA reads TGCGCCAGCAGCTTGCGTGGGAGAAAGAAAGAGACCCAGTACTTC.

This clone was picked up one time. V is TRBV6-6 and J is TRBJ2-7, with TRBD1 as a possible D gene (5 bases). The CDR3 is 16 residues long. Germline lookup yields CDR1 MNHNY and CDR2 SVGAGI (reference sequence). Trimming removed 0 bases at V and 0 bases at J, with 12 bases between. This CDR3 reads CASSYSTAWSSYEQYF. CDR3 sequence (DNA): TGTGCCAGCAGTTACTCGACAGCTTGGAGCTCCTACGAGCAGTACTTC.

V usage is TRBV28 and J usage is TRBJ2-7, with no clear D. The CDR3 is made up of 13 amino acids. Germline CDR1 reads MDHEN; CDR2 reads SYDVKM. Trimming removed 7 bases from V and 5 bases from J, with 15 bases in between. CDR3 in amino acids: CASTVTSLHEQYF. CDR3 sequence (DNA): TGTGCCAGCACGGTCACCTCCCTGCACGAGCAGTACTTC.

This sequence joins TRBV6-6 and TRBJ2-3; TRBD2 is a possible D gene (6 bases). CDR1 is MNHNY, CDR2 SVGAGI, per germline (reference sequence). V shed 8 bases and J shed 6 bases, with 9 bases lying between them. CDR3 length equals 11 residues. CDR3 sequence reads: CASGRGDTQYF. For the CDR3, the DNA is TGTGCCAGCGGCCGGGGGGATACGCAGTATTTT.

The chain couples TRBV5-6 to TRBJ2-3; D is unclear. Trimming took off 1 base at V and 3 bases at J, with 6 bases between the two ends. The germline CDR1 and CDR2 sequences are SGHDT and YYEEEE. The CDR3 contains 13 residues. The CDR3 here is CASSLPATDTQYF. The CDR3 nucleotides read TGTGCCAGCAGCTTGCCAGCGACAGATACGCAGTATTTT. Together with reference TRBV5-6 and TRBJ2-3, the CDR3 gives the full variable domain: DAGVTQSPTHLIKTRGQQVTLRCSPKSGHDTVSWYQQALGQGPQFIFQYYEEEERQRGNFPDRFSGHQFPNYSSELNVNALLLGDSALYLCASSLPATDTQYFGPGTRLTVL.

The J gene is TRBJ1-5, the V gene TRBV25-1; D is possibly TRBD1 (5 bases). Trimming left V 8 bases short and J 6 bases short, with 17 bases between. Germline CDR1 reads MGHDK; CDR2 reads SYGVNS. This CDR3 region has 14 residues. The CDR3 spells CASADEGVSQPQHF. The CDR3 nucleotides are TGTGCCAGCGCGGATGAAGGGGTCAGTCAGCCCCAGCATTTT.

V is TRBV21-1 and J is TRBJ2-7; the table calls TRBD1, which could not be checked here. TRBV21-1 is a documented pseudogene. The CDR3 is made up of 14 amino acids. The CDR3 spells CASSKARQGREQYF. The DNA for the CDR3 is TGTGCCAGCAGCAAAGCGCGACAGGGTCGGGAGCAGTACTTC.

The V and J genes are TRBV25-1 and TRBJ1-1, with 8 bases lining up with TRBD1. This CDR3 has 15 amino acids. Germline loops: CDR1 MGHDK, CDR2 SYGVNS. V shed 4 bases and J 4 bases; nucleotides not matched to a gene: 8. Here the CDR3 DNA reads TGTGCCAGCAGTGTACTCAGGGGGCCCGGCACTGAAGCTTTCTTT. Protein: CASSVLRGPGTEAFF. The full variable domain, its missing parts supplied by reference TRBV25-1 and TRBJ1-1, is EADIYQTPRYLVIGTGKKITLECSQTMGHDKMYWYQQDPGMELHLIHYSYGVNSTEKGDLSSESTVSRIRTEHFPLTLESARPSHTSQYLCASSVLRGPGTEAFFGQGTRLTVV.

This sequence joins TRBV25-1 and TRBJ2-1, with 7 bases aligning to TRBD2. Germline V gene sequence: CDR1 MGHDK, CDR2 SYGVNS. V lost 8 bases and J lost 8; bases outside the gene matches: 15. The CDR3 covers 15 residues. Written as DNA, the CDR3 is TGTGCCAGCTTAGATTTAGCGGGTACTTCGCATGAGCAGTTCTTC. It yields the protein CASLDLAGTSHEQFF.

The rearrangement links TRBV29-1 to TRBJ2-2; TRBD1 matches at 7 bases. Germline V gene sequence: CDR1 SQVTM, CDR2 ANQGSEA. V shed 4 bases, J shed 5 bases, and the junction held 13 bases outside the gene matches. This CDR3 contains 16 residues. CDR3 sequence reads: CSVVGLEGGGTGELFF. In DNA form, the CDR3 reads TGCAGCGTTGTTGGGCTTGAAGGGGGCGGGACCGGGGAGCTGTTTTTT.

J is TRBJ2-3 and V is TRBV6-1; TRBD1 matches at 7 bases. Looked up from germline, CDR1 is MNHNS and CDR2 is SASEGT. V dropped 3 bases and J dropped 2; count of bases not matched to a gene: 5. The length of the CDR3 is 15 residues. The CDR3 is CASSDYRGPTDTQYF. The CDR3 nucleotides read TGTGCCAGCAGTGATTACAGGGGCCCCACAGATACGCAGTATTTT.

This sequence joins TRBV14 and TRBJ2-1, with TRBD2 as a possible D gene (6 bases). Germline V lookup: CDR1 SGHDN, CDR2 FVKESK. V was pared by 4 bases and J by 6 bases, with 16 bases between. CDR3 size: 15 residues. In DNA, the CDR3 is TGTGCCAGCAGCCCTCAAGGGACTTCAAGCAATGAGCAGTTCTTC. Translating it yields CASSPQGTSSNEQFF.

The chain has TRBV27 and TRBJ2-1; D is uncertain. The CDR3 is 15 residues long. V gave up 5 bases and J gave up 3 bases, with 14 bases separating them. CDR1 and CDR2 (germline): MNHEY, SMNVEV (reference sequence). The CDR3 sequence: CASSPKNHYYNEQFF. CDR3 in DNA: TGTGCCAGCAGTCCCAAGAACCACTACTACAATGAGCAGTTCTTC.

The chain employs TRBV5-4 and TRBJ2-2; weak D call: TRBD1 (6 bases). The CDR3 sequence is 15 residues long. Trimming removed 3 bases from V and 5 bases from J, with 14 bases in between. Germline lookup yields CDR1 SGHNT and CDR2 YYREEE (reference sequence). The CDR3 bases are TGTGCCAGCAGCTATGCGGGCAGGGGAACCGGGGAGCTGTTTTTT. Its translation: CASSYAGRGTGELFF.